The clone carrying this TCR beta chain was recorded many times. As yet, its antigen is unknown. In the library, individual cDNA molecules carried attached unique molecular identifiers. TCRdb used MiXCR to reprocess the 5' RACE reads, holding one entry per CDR3 protein. The table lists 70,000 to 85,000 distinct CDR3 sequences, less than 15% of them singletons. These data originate in a study of early T cells in non-severe SARS-CoV-2 infection. The junction had 8 bases not matched to a gene; V was cut back by 5 bases and J by 5 bases. CDR3 length: 15 amino acids. Germline assignment: CDR1 SGHTA and CDR2 FQGTGA. Study conclusions and caveats: The VDJdb matching leaned toward anti-spike CD8 responses and overlooked private and CD4 specificities.

The source of this sequence is an adult who was a healthcare worker with PCR-confirmed SARS-CoV-2 infection or an uninfected control (not recorded which). The gene calls are TRBV7-3 and TRBJ2-2; 7 bases line up with TRBD1. The sequenced material came from whole blood. CDR3 in amino acids: CASSPRDSLTGELFF. CDR3 nucleotides: TGTGCCAGCAGCCCCCGGGACAGTTTAACCGGGGAGCTGTTTTTT.